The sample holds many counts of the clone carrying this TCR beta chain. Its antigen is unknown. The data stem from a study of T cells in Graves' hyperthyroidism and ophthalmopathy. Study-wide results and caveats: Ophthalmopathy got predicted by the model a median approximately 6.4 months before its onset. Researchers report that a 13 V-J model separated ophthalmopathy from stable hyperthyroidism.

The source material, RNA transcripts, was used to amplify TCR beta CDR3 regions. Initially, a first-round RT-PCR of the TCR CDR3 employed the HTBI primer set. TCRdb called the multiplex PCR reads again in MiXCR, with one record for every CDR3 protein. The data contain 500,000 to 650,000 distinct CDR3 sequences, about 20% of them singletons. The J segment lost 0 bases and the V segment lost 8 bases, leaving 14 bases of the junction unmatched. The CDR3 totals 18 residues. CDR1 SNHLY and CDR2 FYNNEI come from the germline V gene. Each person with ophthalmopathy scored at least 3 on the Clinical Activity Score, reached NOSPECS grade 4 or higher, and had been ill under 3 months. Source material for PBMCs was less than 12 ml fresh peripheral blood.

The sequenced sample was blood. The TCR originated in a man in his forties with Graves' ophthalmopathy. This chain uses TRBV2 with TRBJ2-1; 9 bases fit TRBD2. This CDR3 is CASVGGSGGRSSYNEQFF. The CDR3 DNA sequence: TGTGCCAGCGTGGGGGGTAGCGGGGGCCGTAGCTCCTACAATGAGCAGTTCTTC. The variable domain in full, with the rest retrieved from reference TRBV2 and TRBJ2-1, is EPEVTQTPSHQVTQMGQEVILRCVPISNHLYFYWYRQILGQKVEFLVSFYNNEISEKSEIFDDQFSVERPDGSNFTLKIRSTKLEDSAMYFCASVGGSGGRSSYNEQFFGPGTRLTVL.